Shown below are 26 T cell receptor beta chains from a single sample sequenced in a study of blood T cell repertoires in COVID-19. Some clones are missing from TCRdb's copy, which holds only in-frame ones; the method was immunoSEQ multiplex PCR. The sample lists around 260,000 clones, around nine tenths seen once, with approximately 2% in the top ten. The material sequenced was peripheral blood. These receptor sequences come from a young man with active or convalescent COVID-19.

The V and J genes are TRBV4-3 and TRBJ2-5; D may be TRBD2 (6 bases). V was trimmed by 3 bases and J by 2 bases, leaving 13 bases between them. The CDR3 has 15 residues. Looked up from germline, CDR1 is LGHNA and CDR2 is YSLEER. CDR3 bases: TGCGCCAGCAGCCAGGACTACACCACTCAAGAGACCCAGTACTTC. Protein: CASSQDYTTQETQYF.

The rearrangement links TRBV19 to TRBJ2-7; 8 bases are shared with TRBD2. Germline lookup yields CDR1 LNHDA and CDR2 SQIVND (reference sequence). With V trimmed by 10 bases and J by 2 bases, 10 bases remained unmatched. The CDR3 covers 14 residues. This CDR3 reads CATSGRGGTYEQYF. CDR3 sequence (DNA): TGTGCCACCTCGGGGCGCGGGGGGACCTACGAGCAGTACTTC. The entire variable domain, with the rest obtained from reference TRBV19 and TRBJ2-7, is as follows: DGGITQSPKYLFRKEGQNVTLSCEQNLNHDAMYWYRQDPGQGLRLIYYSQIVNDFQKGDIAEGYSVSREKKESFPLTVTSAQKNPTAFYLCATSGRGGTYEQYFGPGTRLTVT.

The genes are TRBV15 and TRBJ1-4, with 8 positions matching TRBD1. The germline CDR1 and CDR2 sequences are LNHNV and YYDKDF (reference sequence). Trimming removed 8 bases from V and 5 bases from J; junction bases left unmatched: 10. The CDR3 is made up of 15 amino acids. The CDR3 reads CATRQGNAENEKLFF. The DNA for the CDR3 is TGTGCCACCCGACAGGGGAACGCGGAAAATGAAAAACTGTTTTTT.

The V call is TRBV27, the J call TRBJ1-4; 8 bases are a match to TRBD1. Germline assignment: CDR1 MNHEY and CDR2 SMNVEV (reference sequence). This CDR3 is 12 amino acids long. The ends lost 5 bases at V and 16 bases at J; junction bases unmatched: 9. CDR3 DNA sequence: TGTGCCAGCAGTGGCACAGGGGGTGAGCGGTTTTTT. Its translation: CASSGTGGERFF.

The count of this clone is one. The genes are TRBV10-1 and TRBJ2-7, with 8 bases matching TRBD1. CDR1 and CDR2 from the germline V gene are WNHNN and SYGVQD (reference sequence). The J segment lost 2 bases and the V segment lost 4 bases, leaving 10 bases of the junction unmatched. The CDR3 is 16 amino acids. CDR3 sequence: CASSAGQATPAYEQYF. In DNA form, the CDR3 reads TGCGCCAGCAGTGCGGGACAGGCCACCCCCGCCTACGAGCAGTACTTC.

The chain couples TRBV10-1 to TRBJ1-2; 10 positions match TRBD1. The CDR3 is 13 residues long. With V trimmed by 2 bases and J by 10 bases, 4 bases remained unmatched. Germline CDR1 WNHNN, CDR2 SYGVQD (reference sequence). The CDR3 here is CASSETGTGDYTF. CDR3 DNA: TGCGCCAGCAGTGAGACCGGGACAGGGGACTACACCTTC.

The rearrangement joins TRBV20-1 to TRBJ2-3; D remains ambiguous. Germline V CDR1 and CDR2: DFQATT, SNEGSKA (reference sequence). Between the trimmed V and J ends, which lost 3 bases and 5 bases, there was a span of 3 bases. The CDR3 runs 10 residues. The CDR3 is CSARRDTQYF. The CDR3 coding sequence is TGCAGTGCTAGGAGAGATACGCAGTATTTT.

The chain joins TRBV2 to TRBJ1-4, with TRBD1 matching 11 bases. The CDR3 length is 14 residues. J was trimmed by 5 bases and V by 6 bases; bases with no gene match: 2. CDR1 is SNHLY, CDR2 FYNNEI, per germline. The CDR3 sequence is CASRGDRGNEKLFF. In DNA, the CDR3 is TGTGCCAGCAGGGGGGACAGGGGGAATGAAAAACTGTTTTTT.

The rearrangement joins TRBV25-1 to TRBJ2-2, with 13 bases lining up with TRBD2. This CDR3 is built from 16 residues. The germline CDR1 and CDR2 sequences are MGHDK and SYGVNS. J was trimmed by 6 bases and V by 3 bases; bases with no gene match: 4. CDR3 residues: CASSDPTSGGAGELFF. CDR3 in DNA: TGTGCCAGCAGTGACCCCACTAGCGGGGGGGCCGGGGAGCTGTTTTTT. Complete variable domain (other parts from reference TRBV25-1 and TRBJ2-2): EADIYQTPRYLVIGTGKKITLECSQTMGHDKMYWYQQDPGMELHLIHYSYGVNSTEKGDLSSESTVSRIRTEHFPLTLESARPSHTSQYLCASSDPTSGGAGELFFGEGSRLTVL.

This chain connects TRBV5-1 to TRBJ2-7; TRBD1 aligns across 11 bases. This CDR3 region has 14 residues. V was pared by 3 bases and J by 3 bases, with 2 bases of the junction left unmatched. Germline V gives CDR1 SGHRS, CDR2 YFSETQ. The CDR3, as DNA: TGCGCCAGCAGCTCAGGGACAGGGGGCTACGAGCAGTACTTC. Translated: CASSSGTGGYEQYF. The full variable domain, in which reference TRBV5-1 and TRBJ2-7 provide the parts outside the CDR3, is KAGVTQTPRYLIKTRGQQVTLSCSPISGHRSVSWYQQTPGQGLQFLFEYFSETQRNKGNFPGRFSGRQFSNSRSEMNVSTLELGDSALYLCASSSGTGGYEQYFGPGTRLTVT.

This clone appeared a few times. The chain recombines TRBV3-1 (or the pseudogene TRBV3-2) with TRBJ1-2; 7 nucleotides line up with TRBD1. V gave up 0 bases and J gave up 6 bases; unmatched junction bases: 7. The CDR3 runs to 15 residues. The germline CDR1 and CDR2 sequences are LGHDT and YNNKEL (reference sequence). The CDR3 spells CASSQDLDRSDGYTF. CDR3 bases: TGTGCCAGCAGCCAAGATCTGGACAGGTCGGATGGCTACACCTTC.

This chain connects TRBV27 to TRBJ1-5; D uncertain. The CDR3 sequence is 13 residues long. The V end was cut by 2 bases, the J end by 5 bases, with 7 bases between. Germline CDR1 and CDR2: MNHEY and SMNVEV (reference sequence). In DNA form, the CDR3 reads TGTGCCAGCAGTTTAAACGGTCATCAGCCCCAGCATTTT. It is translated as CASSLNGHQPQHF.

The gene calls are TRBV5-4 and TRBJ2-7, with 9 bases identical to TRBD1. Germline CDR1 and CDR2: SGHNT and YYREEE (reference sequence). Trimming removed 2 bases from V and 2 bases from J; junction bases left unmatched: 2. This CDR3 region has 14 residues. The CDR3 nucleotides are TGTGCCAGCAGCTTCGGGGACAGGGCCTACGAGCAGTACTTC. Its translation is CASSFGDRAYEQYF.

The sample holds one count of this clone. The rearrangement joins TRBV7-6 to TRBJ2-1, with 10 bases fitting TRBD1. Germline CDR1 is SGHVS and CDR2 is FNYEAQ. The CDR3 loop spans 16 amino acids. Losses at the gene ends were 5 bases for V and 5 bases for J; bases not matched to a gene: 9. The CDR3 nucleotides are TGTGCCAGCAGCCCTCAGACAGGGGGCGCCCACAATGAGCAGTTCTTC. Its protein is CASSPQTGGAHNEQFF.

The chain recombines TRBV14 with TRBJ1-5; D gene uncertain. The CDR3 totals 12 residues. Between the trimmed V and J ends, which lost 0 bases and 7 bases, there was a span of 4 bases. Germline V gives CDR1 SGHDN, CDR2 FVKESK. The CDR3 coding sequence is TGTGCCAGCAGCCAAGATAAACAGCCCCAGCATTTT. It yields the protein CASSQDKQPQHF.

The chain joins TRBV18 to TRBJ2-5; TRBD2 is a possible D gene (5 bases). CDR3 length: 15 residues. Germline assignment: CDR1 KGHSH and CDR2 LQKENI. Trimming cost V 0 bases and J 1 base, with 9 bases left between them. As DNA, the CDR3 is TGTGCCAGCTCACCACCTGTTGGGAGCCAAGAGACCCAGTACTTC. It is translated as CASSPPVGSQETQYF.

The chain joins TRBV19 to TRBJ2-1, with D unclear. Germline CDR1 LNHDA, CDR2 SQIVND (reference sequence). There are 17 residues in the CDR3. Between the trimmed V and J ends, which lost 6 bases and 4 bases, there was a span of 22 bases. The CDR3, as DNA: TGTGCCAGTAGATCCCCCAGAGACGGAGCCGGATACAATGAGCAGTTCTTC. Its protein is CASRSPRDGAGYNEQFF. The entire variable domain, with the rest obtained from reference TRBV19 and TRBJ2-1, is as follows: DGGITQSPKYLFRKEGQNVTLSCEQNLNHDAMYWYRQDPGQGLRLIYYSQIVNDFQKGDIAEGYSVSREKKESFPLTVTSAQKNPTAFYLCASRSPRDGAGYNEQFFGPGTRLTVL.

This sequence joins TRBV3-1 (or the pseudogene TRBV3-2) and TRBJ1-4; 10 bases line up with TRBD1. The CDR3 extends over 16 amino acids. The germline V gene has CDR1 LGHDT and CDR2 YNNKEL (reference sequence). The junction had 6 bases not matched to a gene; V was cut back by 6 bases and J by 2 bases. The CDR3 is CASSRTGGTTNEKLFF. The CDR3 DNA sequence: TGTGCCAGCAGTCGGACAGGGGGAACGACTAATGAAAAACTGTTTTTT.

The chain links TRBV18 to TRBJ2-1, with TRBD2 matching over 11 bases. V trimming: 2 bases; J trimming: 6 bases; junction bases outside the gene matches: 3. Germline V gene data show CDR1 as KGHSH and CDR2 as LQKENI. There are 15 residues in the CDR3. The CDR3 DNA reads as TGTGCCAGCTCACCATTTACTAGCGGGGGCAATGAGCAGTTCTTC. It codes for CASSPFTSGGNEQFF. The full variable domain, completed using reference TRBV18 and TRBJ2-1, is NAGVMQNPRHLVRRRGQEARLRCSPMKGHSHVYWYRQLPEEGLKFMVYLQKENIIDESGMPKERFSAEFPKEGPSILRIQQVVRGDSAAYFCASSPFTSGGNEQFFGPGTRLTVL.

This chain uses TRBV19 with TRBJ1-1, with D hard to call. CDR3 length equals 15 residues. Germline values: CDR1 LNHDA, CDR2 SQIVND (reference sequence). The V and J ends lost 4 bases and 11 bases respectively, with 23 bases between them. CDR3 protein: CASSTRGTAPGGAFF. CDR3 bases: TGTGCCAGTAGTACCCGAGGAACGGCACCGGGTGGTGCTTTCTTT.

This clone has a single count. The chain employs TRBV10-2 and TRBJ2-7; TRBD2 matches 8 bases. The CDR3 has 13 residues. The germline V gene has CDR1 WSHSY and CDR2 SAAADI. The J segment lost 2 bases and the V segment lost 7 bases, leaving 4 bases of the junction unmatched. The CDR3: CASTGLAAYEQYF. The CDR3 DNA reads as TGCGCCAGCACCGGACTAGCTGCCTACGAGCAGTACTTC.

V is TRBV19 and J is TRBJ2-2; possible D gene TRBD2, 5 bases. The germline V gene has CDR1 LNHDA and CDR2 SQIVND (reference sequence). There are 17 residues in the CDR3. The V end lost 4 bases, the J end lost 0 bases, and 15 bases lay between the germline ends. CDR3 in amino acids: CASSKVGVWSNTGELFF. The CDR3, as DNA: TGTGCCAGTAGTAAGGTGGGAGTTTGGTCGAACACCGGGGAGCTGTTTTTT.

This clone has only a few counts. The chain combines TRBV12-3 or TRBV12-4 with TRBJ1-1; the D is unclear. The length of the CDR3 is 13 residues. Deletions cut 6 bases from V and 8 bases from J, with 16 bases between. The CDR3 coding sequence is TGTGCCAGCAGCAACTTGTACAGCACCGAAGCTTTCTTT. It is translated as CASSNLYSTEAFF.

The CDR3 here is CASSQDRRLVFAGELFF. The CDR3 DNA reads TGTGCCAGCAGCCAAGATCGACGACTAGTATTTGCCGGGGAGCTGTTTTTT. This chain joins TRBV3-1 (or the pseudogene TRBV3-2) and TRBJ2-2; TRBD2 might be the D (6 bases). Trimming pared 0 bases from V and 6 bases from J, leaving 17 bases between. The CDR3 has 17 residues. CDR1 is LGHDT and CDR2 is YNNKEL in the germline V gene (reference sequence).

The genes are TRBV7-3 and TRBJ1-5; a possible D gene is TRBD1 (5 bases). Between the trimmed V and J ends, which lost 1 base and 1 base, there was a span of 11 bases. The V gene's germline CDR1 is SGHTA and CDR2 FQGTGA. CDR3 size: 16 residues. CDR3 bases: TGTGCCAGCAGCTTAAGCCCCAGACAGAGCAATCAGCCCCAGCATTTT. Protein sequence: CASSLSPRQSNQPQHF.

The chain's CDR3 is CAIWNSSGGNSREQYF. The CDR3 DNA reads TGTGCCATCTGGAATTCTAGCGGTGGCAATTCACGCGAGCAGTACTTC. The chain uses TRBV6-6 and TRBJ2-7; 7 bases align to TRBD2. The CDR3 runs to 16 residues. After removal of 10 bases from V and 6 bases from J, the junction contained 21 bases not matched to a gene. The germline CDR1 and CDR2 sequences are MNHNY and SVGAGI (reference sequence).